These 16 T cell receptor beta chains share one sample of origin, sequenced in a study of early T cells in non-severe SARS-CoV-2 infection. A single record per CDR3 protein comes from TCRdb applying MiXCR to the 5' RACE reads. The repertoire consists of around 60,000 distinct CDR3 sequences, with 10% occurring once and the leading ten covering 8.5% to 9.5%. Sequences were obtained from whole blood. These receptors were taken from an adult who was a healthcare worker with PCR-confirmed SARS-CoV-2 infection or an uninfected control (not recorded which).

The table lists this clonotype with many counts. The CDR3 coding sequence is TGTGCCAGCAGCGGCCGCGGGACAGCAGGCGGCAATGAGCAGTTCTTC. Encoded protein: CASSGRGTAGGNEQFF. The gene calls are TRBV7-2 and TRBJ2-1; maybe TRBD1 (7 bases). Trimming took off 5 bases at V and 6 bases at J, with 20 bases between the two ends. This CDR3 region has 16 residues. Germline lookup yields CDR1 SGHTA and CDR2 FQGNSA.

This clonotype showed up many times. J is TRBJ2-2 and V is TRBV5-4, with D hard to call. Germline loops: CDR1 SGHNT, CDR2 YYREEE (reference sequence). CDR3 length equals 12 residues. Trimming stripped 5 bases from V and 7 bases from J, with 9 bases between. CDR3: CASRAENGELFF. In DNA, the CDR3 is TGTGCCAGCAGGGCGGAGAACGGGGAGCTGTTTTTT.

This clonotype came up many times. The genes are TRBV19 and TRBJ2-5, with D possibly TRBD2 on 6 matching bases. Trimming took 6 bases from V and 1 from J, leaving 12 bases between them. This CDR3 has 14 amino acids. From germline, CDR1 is LNHDA and CDR2 SQIVND (reference sequence). CDR3 DNA sequence: TGTGCCAGTAGCTCCCGGGGACTCCAAGAGACCCAGTACTTC. It codes for CASSSRGLQETQYF.

CDR3 coding DNA: TGCAGCGTACGACAGGGGGCAACCGGGGAGCTGTTTTTT. Translated: CSVRQGATGELFF. J is TRBJ2-2 and V is TRBV29-1; 10 bases fit TRBD1. Germline lookup yields CDR1 SQVTM and CDR2 ANQGSEA. The V and J ends lost 6 bases and 5 bases, in that order; junction bases with no gene match: 3. The CDR3 totals 13 residues.

This chain links TRBV10-3 with TRBJ1-5; TRBD1 aligns across 11 bases. V shed 4 bases and J 7 bases; nucleotides not matched to a gene: 6. Per the germline V gene, CDR1 is ENHRY and CDR2 is SYGVKD. This CDR3 is 15 amino acids long. Here the CDR3 reads CAISAGQGVSQPQHF. CDR3 nucleotide sequence: TGTGCCATCAGTGCGGGACAGGGGGTTTCGCAGCCCCAGCATTTT.

This clonotype has at least ten counts. The chain uses TRBV18 and TRBJ1-2, with a possible D match to TRBD1 (5 bases). Trimming stripped 6 bases from V and 8 bases from J, with 10 bases between. CDR3 length: 11 amino acids. The germline V gene has CDR1 KGHSH and CDR2 LQKENI. The CDR3 reads CASSRGDGYTF. CDR3 coding DNA: TGTGCCAGCTCCCGAGGGGACGGCTACACCTTC.

In its sample, this clonotype was seen many times. This chain links TRBV2 with TRBJ2-3; D perhaps matches TRBD1 (6 bases). The CDR3 has 15 residues. V was trimmed by 8 bases and J by 1 base, leaving 16 bases between them. In germline, CDR1 is SNHLY, CDR2 FYNNEI. The CDR3 region has the DNA TGTGCCAGCGGTAGACAGGAGGAACGCACAGATACGCAGTATTTT. It encodes CASGRQEERTDTQYF.

This clonotype was seen at least ten times. This chain joins TRBV7-6 and TRBJ2-5, with TRBD1 identical over 7 bases. The CDR3 covers 12 residues. Germline V CDR1 and CDR2: SGHVS, FNYEAQ. With V trimmed by 5 bases and J by 3 bases, 0 bases remained unmatched. The DNA for the CDR3 is TGTGCCAGCAGCGACAGGGAAGAGACCCAGTACTTC. This codes for CASSDREETQYF.

This clonotype was observed at least ten times. An end of the junction does not agree with germline; a read error may underlie this. The chain has TRBV3-1 and TRBJ1-4, with D uncertain. Germline CDR1 and CDR2: LGHDT and YNNKEL (reference sequence). The CDR3 runs 13 residues. CDR3 loop: CASSQSIPERLFF. CDR3 in DNA: TGTGCCAGCAGCCAATCGATACCTGAAAGACTGTTTTTT.

In this sample, this clonotype turned up many times. The genes are TRBV7-2 and TRBJ1-2; D is ambiguous. This CDR3 comprises 15 residues. Trimming shortened V by 5 bases and J by 2 bases, and 15 bases separated the two germline ends. Germline V gene lookup returns CDR1 SGHTA and CDR2 FQGNSA. The DNA for the CDR3 is TGTGCCAGCAGCGAAAGCTGGGGAGAAAACTATGGCTACACCTTC. It is translated as CASSESWGENYGYTF. The variable domain in full, with the rest retrieved from reference TRBV7-2 and TRBJ1-2, is GAGVSQSPSNKVTEKGKDVELRCDPISGHTALYWYRQSLGQGLEFLIYFQGNSAPDKSGLPSDRFSAERTGGSVSTLTIQRTQQEDSAVYLCASSESWGENYGYTFGSGTRLTVV.

This clonotype has ten or more counts. A read error may explain this, as a much larger clone is one base away. The rearrangement joins TRBV28 to TRBJ1-1; weak D call: TRBD1 (5 bases). The CDR3 contains 19 residues. Germline V gives CDR1 MDHEN, CDR2 SYDVKM. The CDR3 sequence: CASSPPNLTDGKMNTEVFF. In DNA, the CDR3 is TGTGCCAGCAGTCCCCCCAATTTGACAGATGGGAAGATGAACACTGAAGTTTTCTTT. Together with reference TRBV28 and TRBJ1-1, the CDR3 gives the full variable domain: DVKVTQSSRYLVKRTGEKVFLECVQDMDHENMFWYRQDPGLGLRLIYFSYDVKMKEKGDIPEGYSVSREKKERFSLILESASTNQTSMYLCASSPPNLTDGKMNTEVFFGQGTRLTVV.

The chain couples TRBV20-1 to TRBJ1-6; D is perhaps TRBD1 (6 bases). The CDR3 has 17 amino acids. CDR1 and CDR2 (germline): DFQATT, SNEGSKA (reference sequence). The V end was cut by 1 base, the J end by 1 base, with 14 bases between. CDR3 sequence reads: CSARASGGRSYNSPLHF. The CDR3 nucleotides read TGCAGTGCTAGAGCCTCGGGGGGCAGATCCTATAATTCACCCCTCCACTTT.

This clonotype was picked up a small number of times. The gene calls are TRBV5-4 and TRBJ2-3; 10 bases line up with TRBD2. V trimming: 0 bases; J trimming: 6 bases; junction bases outside the gene matches: 10. Germline V lookup: CDR1 SGHNT, CDR2 YYREEE (reference sequence). The CDR3 is 17 residues long. The CDR3 region is CASSLVLAGDVGDTQYF. As DNA, the CDR3 is TGTGCCAGCAGCTTGGTCCTAGCGGGAGATGTAGGGGATACGCAGTATTTT.

The rearrangement links TRBV29-1 to TRBJ2-4, with D possibly being TRBD1 or TRBD2 (6 bases each). The CDR3 has 17 amino acids. In germline, CDR1 is SQVTM, CDR2 ANQGSEA. The V end lost 5 bases, the J end lost 1 base, and 21 bases lay between the germline ends. Here the CDR3 reads CSVLSLTGAEAKNIQYF. CDR3 in DNA: TGCAGCGTTCTCTCCCTGACGGGGGCTGAGGCCAAAAACATTCAGTACTTC.

This clonotype has a count of ten or more. V usage is TRBV4-1 and J usage is TRBJ1-3, with D maybe TRBD1 (5 bases). V was shortened by 1 base and J by 2 bases, with 9 bases between the two germline ends. The germline gives CDR1 MGHRA, CDR2 YSYEKL. The CDR3 is made up of 15 amino acids. The CDR3 nucleotides read TGCGCCAGCAGCCAAGTCCCAGGGCCTGGAAACACCATATATTTT. Translated: CASSQVPGPGNTIYF.

Many counts were recorded for this clonotype. The gene calls are TRBV7-2 and TRBJ2-7; D gene unclear. With 5 bases removed from V and 5 bases from J, the gap between germline ends came to 10 bases. CDR1 SGHTA and CDR2 FQGNSA come from the germline V gene. The CDR3 loop spans 12 amino acids. The CDR3 DNA reads as TGTGCCAGCAGCCCCTTAAAAAACGAGCAGTACTTC. Residues: CASSPLKNEQYF.